This TCR beta chain was found in a study of T cell responses to AZD1222 COVID-19 vaccine. Clones were read by immunoSEQ multiplex PCR, and TCRdb kept only the in-frame ones, dropping some. The profile covers 80,000 or so clones, with over 80% appearing a single time and 5.7% taken by the ten largest. The CDR3 is 13 amino acids. Per the germline V gene, CDR1 is SGHNT and CDR2 is YENEEA. V lost 2 bases, J lost 8 bases, and 5 bases stayed unmatched. The chain couples TRBV11-3 to TRBJ1-1; TRBD1 matches at 7 bases. This specimen was peripheral blood, taken on day 0 of AZD1222 vaccination. The sequence was collected from an adult in good health. DNA for the CDR3: TGTGCCAGCAGCTTAATCGGGACAGCCGAAGCTTTCTTT. This translates into CASSLIGTAEAFF. The full variable domain, in which reference TRBV11-3 and TRBJ1-1 provide the parts outside the CDR3, is EAGVVQSPRYKIIEKKQPVAFWCNPISGHNTLYWYLQNLGQGPELLIRYENEEAVDDSQLPKDRFSAERLKGVDSTLKIQPAELGDSAVYLCASSLIGTAEAFFGQGTRLTVV.